This T cell receptor beta chain was found in a study of blood T cell repertoires in COVID-19 (dated by TCRdb to the early 2020s). Background for the entire study: Samples covering the acute and convalescent phases of COVID-19 were provided by collaborators in the United States, Italy and Spain. Nearly every sample came with metadata listing a de-identified subject ID, COVID-19 status, age in years and sex. The material from the prospective study consisted of cDNA or gDNA derived from T cells, B-cell-depleted T cells, or PBMCs. Deeply sampled blood TCRbeta repertoires from subjects exposed to, actively infected with, or recovered from COVID-19 were included in the dataset. Where available, HLA class I and class II types were taken from metadata supplied by the sample provider and were not determined by assay-based typing. The samples were drawn from the first 160 participants of the ongoing ImmuneRACE study and from some 1,300 subjects provided by 6 global collaborators. The repertoires were made available in a free public database intended to serve as a resource for research on the immune response to SARS-CoV-2. General conclusions and limits of the study: Clinical and demographic metadata were provided uncurated, with the amount varying by source and participant.

Comment on this clone: What this receptor recognizes is not known. The record has no base qualities; no much larger clone is one base away.

The immunoSEQ Assay, a bias-controlled multiplex PCR, was used to amplify TCRbeta CDR3 regions from genomic DNA. Regarding the original processing steps: Within the assay, amplification of reference gene primers was used to estimate how many nucleated cells each sample contained. To quantify the absolute abundance of each unique TCRbeta CDR3 rearrangement, sequence reads were collapsed and filtered. For each sample, productive Simpson clonality was calculated as the square root of Simpson's diversity index over productive rearrangements. TCRdb's version of the immuneACCESS table is confined to in-frame rearrangements and falls short of the full clone set. An unresolved V gene accounts for under half of the shortfall where checked; the remainder is of unknown origin. V, J and clone size derive from that table, while D and trimming were established from the DNA sequence. The sample profile shows 200,000 to 250,000 clones; 88% of them were found once. Of the sample, less than 2% is held by the ten largest clones.

The CDR3 starts with the cysteine, ends with the phenylalanine, and has 14 residues. Solely the CDR3 DNA is kept, with 42 bases framed from the first base. After removal of 3 bases from V and 1 base from J, the junction retains 2 bases not matched to a gene. According to the germline V gene (reference sequence), CDR1 reads LNHDA and CDR2 reads SQIVND. Collaborating institutions collected whole blood in K2EDTA tubes following their own protocols. For TCRbeta analysis, collaborators shipped samples as frozen whole blood, isolated PBMCs, or DNA extracted from either of those sample types. Sequencing was done on a sample of peripheral blood. Recombination connected TRBV19 to TRBJ2-5; the central 7 bases match TRBD2. This sequence was found in a man between 65 and 85 years old with acute or convalescent COVID-19. In nucleotides, the sequence is TGTGCCAGTAGTATCCCGGGGGGCCAAGAGACCCAGTACTTC. Translated, it gives CASSIPGGQETQYF.